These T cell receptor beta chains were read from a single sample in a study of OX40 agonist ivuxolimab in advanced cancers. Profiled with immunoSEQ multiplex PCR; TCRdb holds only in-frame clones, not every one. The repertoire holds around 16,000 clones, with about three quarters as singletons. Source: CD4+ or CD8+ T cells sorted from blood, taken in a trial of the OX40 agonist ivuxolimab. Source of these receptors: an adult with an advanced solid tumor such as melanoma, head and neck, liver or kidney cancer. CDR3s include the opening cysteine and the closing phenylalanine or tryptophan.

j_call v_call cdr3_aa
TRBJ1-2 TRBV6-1 CASSGRRDSEKGYTF
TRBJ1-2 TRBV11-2 CASSLLGIDRGDGYTF
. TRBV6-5 CASSYSIPGAYEQYF
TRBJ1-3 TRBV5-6 CASSFEEGTIYF
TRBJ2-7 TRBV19 CASSTWDGYEQYF
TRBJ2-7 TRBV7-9 CASSLGQGWGLEKEFEQYF
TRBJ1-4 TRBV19 CASSPGTGRDEKLFF
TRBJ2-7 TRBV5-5 CASSLTQGAYEQYF
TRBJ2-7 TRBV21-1 CASSKKPPSGGSYEQYF
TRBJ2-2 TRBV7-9 CASIPVANTGELFF
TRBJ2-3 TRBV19 CASSTRTGGGTDTQYF
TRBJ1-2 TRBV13 CASSLRDGNYGYTF
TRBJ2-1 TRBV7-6 CASSLDLGGRNEQFF